This T cell receptor (beta chain) is drawn from a study of blood T cell repertoires in COVID-19. This clone appeared a few times. From germline, CDR1 is SGDLS and CDR2 YYNGEE. J gave up 8 bases and V 4 bases, and 13 bases lay outside the gene matches. This CDR3 spans 16 amino acids. The table came from immunoSEQ multiplex PCR; TCRdb's copy has only in-frame clones and leaves some out. The repertoire consists of around 130,000 clones, with approximately 80% occurring once and the leading ten covering approximately 1.8%. The sequencing sample was made of PBMCs or T cells enriched from blood (not recorded which). This clonotype was sampled from a woman aged 18-35 years who had been exposed to COVID-19. The J gene is TRBJ2-5, the V gene TRBV9; 11 bases align to TRBD2. CDR3 sequence reads: CASSPPGSGRARTQYF. The CDR3 nucleotides read TGTGCCAGCAGCCCCCCGGGTAGCGGGAGGGCCAGAACCCAGTACTTC.